The 2 T cell receptor beta chains given below trace back to one sample, sequenced in a study of T cells in women clearing cervical HPV infection. This table comes from immunoSEQ multiplex PCR, and its TCRdb copy is limited to in-frame clones, with some not included. This sample lists 45,000 to 55,000 clones; its ten largest clones have approximately 1%. The specimen was blood buffy coat. Receptors were obtained from a woman aged 18 to 75 with a cervical HPV16 infection that either progressed to CIN3+ or cleared (not recorded which).

Turning to this clone: The read ends 3 residues before the CDR3 terminus; that terminus is restored from the germline J gene. The chain couples TRBV20-1 to TRBJ2-3, with 8 positions matching TRBD2. Germline V gene lookup returns CDR1 DFQATT and CDR2 SNEGSKA (reference sequence). Losses at the gene ends were 0 bases for V and 8 bases for J; bases not matched to a gene: 4. The CDR3 runs to 13 residues. CDR3 sequence: CSAREARGGTQYF. The part of the CDR3 DNA that was read is TGCAGTGCTAGAGAAGCACGGGGGGGTACG.

For this clone: The CDR3 end lies 3 residues beyond the end of the read and is filled in from the germline J gene. The genes are TRBV5-3 and TRBJ1-2; D is undetermined. TRBV5-3 is reported as an ORF; its role is uncertain. Trimming removed 0 bases from V and 4 bases from J, with 16 bases in between. This CDR3 is 16 amino acids long. The DNA read from the CDR3 is TGTGCCAGAAGCTTGGTTGTCTCGCGACTCTGCTATGGC. Translated, it gives CARSLVVSRLCYG. The CDR3 reads in full as CARSLVVSRLCYGYTF.